This T cell receptor (beta chain) is from a study of blood T cells in healthy people across ages. General study points: The study regarded diversity estimates from one million T cells as underestimates. CMV status of donors was not determined, possibly confounding expanded clonotype changes. A strong correlation between TCR beta diversity and naive T cell percentage was seen.

This clonotype was seen a few times. No antigen is known for it. Germline lookup yields CDR1 SGHVS and CDR2 FQNEAQ. This CDR3 contains 15 residues. V shed 2 bases and J shed 2 bases, with 11 bases lying between them. Using a J-beta primer mix together with a sample-barcoded 5' primer, a second PCR was run for roughly 7 to 12 cycles. Each cDNA molecule received a tag from a template-switch adaptor that had 12 random nucleotides. TCRdb re-derived calls from the 5' RACE reads in MiXCR, one entry per CDR3 protein. The table shows 600,000 to 1,000,000 distinct CDR3 sequences, with roughly 60% occurring only once.

The source material was blood. The TCR comes from a man younger than 45 in good health. The chain is built from TRBV7-8 and TRBJ2-3; D is uncertain. The CDR3, as DNA: TGTGCCAGCAGCTTATTTAGCACCACCACAGATACGCAGTATTTT. Amino acid sequence: CASSLFSTTTDTQYF. Supplemented by reference TRBV7-8 and TRBJ2-3, the full variable domain reads GAGVSQSPRYKVAKRGQDVALRCDPISGHVSLFWYQQALGQGPEFLTYFQNEAQLDKSGLPSDRFFAERPEGSVSTLKIQRTQQEDSAVYLCASSLFSTTTDTQYFGPGTRLTVL.